This TCR beta chain was observed in a study of blood T cell repertoires in COVID-19. In the original workflow: Scientists estimated how many nucleated cells there were by amplifying reference gene primers. Clones were read by immunoSEQ multiplex PCR, and TCRdb kept only the in-frame ones, dropping some. Clone size and V and J calls were adopted from that table, with D and trimming inferred from the DNA. The sample includes roughly 250,000 clones, around 87% seen only once; the top ten take roughly 2.5%. The sequence was obtained from a woman in her forties or fifties with acute or convalescent COVID-19. Material for sequencing was peripheral blood.

The CDR3 DNA reads as TGCGCCAGCAGCTTGGGGCGTTTTGGGACAACTAATTCACCCCTCCACTTT. This sequence encodes CASSLGRFGTTNSPLHF. The chain couples TRBV5-1 to TRBJ1-6; D might be TRBD1 (6 bases). Germline V gives CDR1 SGHRS, CDR2 YFSETQ. The length of the CDR3 is 17 residues. V dropped 0 bases and J dropped 6 bases, with 16 bases sitting between them.